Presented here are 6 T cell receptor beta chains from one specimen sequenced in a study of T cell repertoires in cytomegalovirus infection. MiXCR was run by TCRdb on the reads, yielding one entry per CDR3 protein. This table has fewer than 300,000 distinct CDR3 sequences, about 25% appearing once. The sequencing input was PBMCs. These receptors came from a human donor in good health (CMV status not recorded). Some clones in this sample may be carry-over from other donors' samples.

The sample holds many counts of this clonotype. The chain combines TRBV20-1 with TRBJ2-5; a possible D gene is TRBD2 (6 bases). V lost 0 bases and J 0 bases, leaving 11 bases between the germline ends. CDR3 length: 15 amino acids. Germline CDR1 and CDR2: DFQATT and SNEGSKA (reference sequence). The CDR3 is CSARDPQRDQETQYF. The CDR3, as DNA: TGCAGTGCTAGAGATCCCCAGCGGGACCAAGAGACCCAGTACTTC.

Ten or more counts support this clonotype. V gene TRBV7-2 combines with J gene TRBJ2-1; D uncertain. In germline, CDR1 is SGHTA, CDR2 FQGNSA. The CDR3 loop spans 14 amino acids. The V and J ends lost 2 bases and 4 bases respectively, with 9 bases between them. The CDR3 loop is CASSLQVDYNEQFF. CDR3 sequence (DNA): TGTGCCAGCAGCTTACAGGTGGATTACAATGAGCAGTTCTTC.

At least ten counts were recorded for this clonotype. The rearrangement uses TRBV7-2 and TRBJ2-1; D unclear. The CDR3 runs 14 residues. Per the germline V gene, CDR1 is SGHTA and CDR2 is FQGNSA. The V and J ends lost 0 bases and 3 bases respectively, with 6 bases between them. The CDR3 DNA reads TGTGCCAGCAGCTTAGCTCAGGACTACAATGAGCAGTTCTTC. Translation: CASSLAQDYNEQFF.

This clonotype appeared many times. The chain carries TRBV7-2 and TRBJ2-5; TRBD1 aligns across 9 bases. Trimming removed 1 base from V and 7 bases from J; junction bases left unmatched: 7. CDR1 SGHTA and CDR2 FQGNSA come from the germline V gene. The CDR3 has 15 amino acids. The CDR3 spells CASSLDGTGSWTQYF. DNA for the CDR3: TGTGCCAGCAGCTTAGATGGGACAGGGTCATGGACCCAGTACTTC.

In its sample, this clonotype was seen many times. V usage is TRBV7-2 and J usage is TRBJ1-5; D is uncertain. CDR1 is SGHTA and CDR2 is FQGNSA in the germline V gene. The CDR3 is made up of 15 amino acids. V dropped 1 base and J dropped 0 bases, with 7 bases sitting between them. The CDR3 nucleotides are TGTGCCAGCAGCTTAGACACTTATAGCAATCAGCCCCAGCATTTT. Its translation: CASSLDTYSNQPQHF.

CDR3: CSAFRTTNEKLFF. In DNA form, the CDR3 reads TGCAGTGCCTTCCGTACAACTAATGAAAAACTGTTTTTT. The chain couples TRBV20-1 to TRBJ1-4, with unresolved D. Germline loops: CDR1 DFQATT, CDR2 SNEGSKA (reference sequence). The CDR3 consists of 13 residues. V dropped 6 bases and J dropped 0 bases, with 8 bases sitting between them.